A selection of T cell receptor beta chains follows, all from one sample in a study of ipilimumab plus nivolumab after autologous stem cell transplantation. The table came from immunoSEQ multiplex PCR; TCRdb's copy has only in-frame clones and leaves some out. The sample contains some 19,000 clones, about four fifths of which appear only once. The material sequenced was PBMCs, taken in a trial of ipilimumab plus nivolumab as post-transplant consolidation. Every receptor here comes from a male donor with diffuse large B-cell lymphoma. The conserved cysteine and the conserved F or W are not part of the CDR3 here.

CDR3aa: ASSSTDTMNTEAF
v_gene: TRBV6-6

CDR3aa: ASRQTGGRYGYT
v_gene: TRBV21-1

CDR3aa: ASSPSREFYEQY
v_gene: TRBV18

CDR3aa: ASSEWTEADTQY
v_gene: TRBV6-1

CDR3aa: ASSRQLAGGLGGANVLT
v_gene: TRBV4-1

CDR3aa: ASSLSRNSYEQY
v_gene: TRBV5-1

CDR3aa: ASSLKGAKSTEAF
v_gene: TRBV19

CDR3aa: ASSQARTGAIRAEAF
v_gene: TRBV14

CDR3aa: ASSLGGAQYGQY
v_gene: TRBV7-2

CDR3aa: ASSRQTGAKNIQY
v_gene: TRBV6-6

CDR3aa: ASSADSKQTQY
v_gene: TRBV9

CDR3aa: ASSLGGGYEQY
v_gene: TRBV7-9

CDR3aa: ASSLFFGSGNTIY
v_gene: TRBV27

CDR3aa: ASSEGTGFSNQPQH
v_gene: TRBV2

CDR3aa: ASSLTGTGAEKLF
v_gene: TRBV7-9

CDR3aa: SVASGYT
v_gene: TRBV29-1

CDR3aa: ASSIKGGRTGELF
v_gene: TRBV19

CDR3aa: ASSSAGTSAHEQF
v_gene: TRBV5-4

CDR3aa: ASSLAEMREQY
v_gene: TRBV7-8

CDR3aa: ASSFGLGSPLH
v_gene: TRBV27

CDR3aa: AVQAQGGRNTEAF
v_gene: TRBV10-3

CDR3aa: ASSYEGTGNSPLH
v_gene: TRBV6-5

CDR3aa: ASSQTRGGVNTIY
v_gene: TRBV27

CDR3aa: ASTANYGYT
v_gene: TRBV6-5

CDR3aa: ASSRQGFSSNQPQH
v_gene: TRBV27